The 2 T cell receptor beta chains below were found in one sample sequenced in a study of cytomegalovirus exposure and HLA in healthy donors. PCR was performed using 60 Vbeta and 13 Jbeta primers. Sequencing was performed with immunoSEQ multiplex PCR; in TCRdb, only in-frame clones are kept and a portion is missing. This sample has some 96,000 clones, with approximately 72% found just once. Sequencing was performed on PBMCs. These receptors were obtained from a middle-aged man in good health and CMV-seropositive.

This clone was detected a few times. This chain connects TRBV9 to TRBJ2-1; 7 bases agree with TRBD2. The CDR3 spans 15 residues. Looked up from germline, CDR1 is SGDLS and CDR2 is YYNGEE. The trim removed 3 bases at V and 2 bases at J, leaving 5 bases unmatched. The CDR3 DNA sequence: TGTGCCAGCAGCGCAGCGGGGAATCCCTACAATGAGCAGTTCTTC. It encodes CASSAAGNPYNEQFF.

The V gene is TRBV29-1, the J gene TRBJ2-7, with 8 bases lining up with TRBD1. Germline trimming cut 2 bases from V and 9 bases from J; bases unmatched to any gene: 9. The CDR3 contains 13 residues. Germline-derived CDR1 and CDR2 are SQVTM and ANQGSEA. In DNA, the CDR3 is TGCAGCGTTGAAAAGCGACAGGGGTGGGGGCAGTACTTC. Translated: CSVEKRQGWGQYF.